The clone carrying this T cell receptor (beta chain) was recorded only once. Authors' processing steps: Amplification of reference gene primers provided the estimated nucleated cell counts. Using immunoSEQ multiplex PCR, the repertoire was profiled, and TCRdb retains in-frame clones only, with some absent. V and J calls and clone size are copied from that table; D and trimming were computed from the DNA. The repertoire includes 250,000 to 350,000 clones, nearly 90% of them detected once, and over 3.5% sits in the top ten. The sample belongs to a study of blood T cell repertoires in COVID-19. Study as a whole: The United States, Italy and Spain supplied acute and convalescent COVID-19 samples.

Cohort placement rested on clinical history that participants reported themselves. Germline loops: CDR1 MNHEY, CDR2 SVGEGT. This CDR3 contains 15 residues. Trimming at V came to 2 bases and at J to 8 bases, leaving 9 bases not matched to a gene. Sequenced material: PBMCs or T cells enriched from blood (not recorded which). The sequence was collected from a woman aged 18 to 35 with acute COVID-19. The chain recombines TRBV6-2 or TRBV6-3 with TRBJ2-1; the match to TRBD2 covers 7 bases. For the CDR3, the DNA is TGTGCCAGCAGTTACCTTCCTCGGGAGGTGGATGAGCAGTTCTTC. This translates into CASSYLPREVDEQFF.